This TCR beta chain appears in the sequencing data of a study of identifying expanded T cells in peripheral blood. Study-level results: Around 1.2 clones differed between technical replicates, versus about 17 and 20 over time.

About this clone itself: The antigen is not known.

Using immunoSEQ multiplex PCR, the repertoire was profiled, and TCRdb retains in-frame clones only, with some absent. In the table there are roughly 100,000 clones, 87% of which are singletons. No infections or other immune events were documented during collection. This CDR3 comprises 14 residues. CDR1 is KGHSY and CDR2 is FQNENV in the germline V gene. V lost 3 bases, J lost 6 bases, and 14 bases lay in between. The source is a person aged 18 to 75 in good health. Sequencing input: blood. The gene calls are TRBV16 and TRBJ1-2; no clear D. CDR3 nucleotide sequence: TGTGCCAGCAGCCACGGAGTAAGGGCAGATGGCTACACCTTC. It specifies CASSHGVRADGYTF.